Each of the 29 T cell receptor beta chains below was sequenced from the same sample in a study of T-cell reconstitution after alpha-beta-depleted transplantation in children. This sample's TCRbeta library carried unique molecular identifier barcodes. Each CDR3 protein gets one entry after TCRdb re-called the PCR reads with MiXCR. Altogether about 400,000 distinct CDR3 sequences are present, 15% to 20% being singletons, with the ten largest covering approximately 28%. The starting material was PBMCs, mostly from graft donor cells, obtained 360 days after TCRalphabeta/CD19-depleted stem cell transplant. Source of these receptors: a boy less than two years old who had a stem cell transplant for Wiskott-Aldrich syndrome, so the T cells may come from the graft donor.

Only a few counts were recorded for this clonotype. The V and J genes are TRBV20-1 and TRBJ2-1; D is unresolved. With 5 bases removed from V and 6 bases from J, the gap between germline ends came to 8 bases. Germline CDR1 is DFQATT and CDR2 is SNEGSKA (reference sequence). There are 11 residues in the CDR3. In nucleotides, the CDR3 is TGCAGTGCTCGAGTACGCAATGAGCAGTTCTTC. Amino acid sequence: CSARVRNEQFF.

The table lists this clonotype with a few counts. The CDR3 region is CASSYAGTSRADTQYF. The CDR3 DNA follows: TGTGCCAGCAGTTACGCCGGGACTAGCAGGGCAGATACGCAGTATTTT. V is TRBV6-5 and J is TRBJ2-3, with 9 bases aligning to TRBD2. CDR1 and CDR2 (germline): MNHEY, SVGAGI. The CDR3 extends over 16 amino acids. V shed 2 bases and J 4 bases; nucleotides not matched to a gene: 7.

The chain combines TRBV6-2 or TRBV6-3 with TRBJ2-1; no clear D. V dropped 0 bases and J dropped 0 bases, with 3 bases sitting between them. The CDR3 is made up of 14 amino acids. Germline V gene sequence: CDR1 MNHEY, CDR2 SVGEGT. This CDR3 reads CASSYSPSYNEQFF. Written as DNA, the CDR3 is TGTGCCAGCAGTTACTCCCCCTCCTACAATGAGCAGTTCTTC.

This clonotype was recorded a few times. The rearrangement joins TRBV5-1 to TRBJ2-1; D call uncertain. With 3 bases removed from V and 0 bases from J, the gap between germline ends came to 10 bases. The CDR3 has 15 amino acids. Germline V gene sequence: CDR1 SGHRS, CDR2 YFSETQ. CDR3 in amino acids: CASSSTPSSYNEQFF. The CDR3 DNA reads as TGCGCCAGCAGCTCCACCCCGAGCTCCTACAATGAGCAGTTCTTC.

This chain uses TRBV7-9 with TRBJ2-4, with TRBD2 as a possible D gene (5 bases). CDR3 size: 13 residues. V lost 1 base and J 8 bases, leaving 9 bases between the germline ends. Germline lookup yields CDR1 SEHNR and CDR2 FQNEAQ (reference sequence). The CDR3 DNA reads as TGTGCCAGCAGCTTAGGAGGGATTGACATTCAGTACTTC. Translating it yields CASSLGGIDIQYF.

J is TRBJ1-4 and V is TRBV12-3 or TRBV12-4; 9 positions agree with TRBD1. The CDR3 consists of 14 residues. J gave up 7 bases and V 5 bases, and 5 bases lay outside the gene matches. CDR3 nucleotides: TGTGCCAGCAGTCAACAGGGGGCGGGTGAAAAACTGTTTTTT. Residues: CASSQQGAGEKLFF.

The V gene is TRBV9, the J gene TRBJ2-1, with 11 bases identical to TRBD2. CDR1 and CDR2 (germline): SGDLS, YYNGEE. This CDR3 has 16 residues. J was trimmed by 3 bases and V by 1 base; bases with no gene match: 3. DNA for the CDR3: TGTGCCAGCAGCGTACCCGGGACTAGCGGCTACAATGAGCAGTTCTTC. Residues: CASSVPGTSGYNEQFF.

This sequence joins TRBV5-1 and TRBJ2-3; D could derive from TRBD1 or TRBD2 (5 bases each). Looked up from germline, CDR1 is SGHRS and CDR2 is YFSETQ. Trimming left V 0 bases short and J 3 bases short, with 17 bases between. There are 17 residues in the CDR3. The CDR3 DNA reads as TGCGCCAGCAGCTTGGTGTCCGGGACCGTGAGAACAGATACGCAGTATTTT. Amino acids: CASSLVSGTVRTDTQYF.

In its sample, this clonotype was seen a few times. V and J are TRBV15 and TRBJ2-5; D not resolved. This CDR3 is 13 amino acids long. Germline V lookup: CDR1 LNHNV, CDR2 YYDKDF (reference sequence). Trimming removed 0 bases at V and 4 bases at J, with 6 bases between. Here the CDR3 DNA reads TGTGCCACCAGCAGAGATCGACGAGAGACCCAGTACTTC. It encodes CATSRDRRETQYF.

This clonotype was counted only a few times. The rearrangement joins TRBV6-2 or TRBV6-3 to TRBJ2-5; a possible D gene is TRBD2 (5 bases). The CDR3 contains 15 residues. V was trimmed by 6 bases and J by 2 bases, leaving 16 bases between them. Germline CDR1 reads MNHEY; CDR2 reads SVGEGT. The DNA for the CDR3 is TGTGCCAGCAGCACCCTGAGGAGAGGGCAAGAGACCCAGTACTTC. Its translation: CASSTLRRGQETQYF.

This chain connects TRBV4-3 to TRBJ1-1; D uncertain. The CDR3 runs to 14 residues. Germline CDR1 LGHNA, CDR2 YSLEER. Trimming stripped 1 base from V and 0 bases from J, with 6 bases between. In nucleotides, the CDR3 is TGCGCCAGCAGCCAAGGAACTGTGAACACTGAAGCTTTCTTT. It codes for CASSQGTVNTEAFF.

This clonotype was counted only a few times. The rearrangement joins TRBV2 to TRBJ2-5; D not certain. This CDR3 comprises 12 residues. Germline V gene sequence: CDR1 SNHLY, CDR2 FYNNEI. Trimming removed 6 bases from V and 4 bases from J, with 9 bases in between. CDR3 protein: CASSRWRETQYF. CDR3 nucleotides: TGTGCCAGCAGCCGGTGGCGAGAGACCCAGTACTTC.

This clonotype was picked up a small number of times. The chain has TRBV20-1 and TRBJ2-3, with D possibly TRBD2 on 5 matching bases. The germline gives CDR1 DFQATT, CDR2 SNEGSKA (reference sequence). Trimming shortened V by 3 bases and J by 0 bases, and 16 bases separated the two germline ends. CDR3 size: 16 residues. The CDR3, as DNA: TGCAGTGCTAGCAGCGGTTCGTATTCTAGCACAGATACGCAGTATTTT. Its translation is CSASSGSYSSTDTQYF.

This chain links TRBV19 with TRBJ2-1; a possible D gene is TRBD1 (5 bases). The V gene's germline CDR1 is LNHDA and CDR2 SQIVND (reference sequence). The CDR3 has 14 amino acids. V shed 2 bases and J shed 7 bases, with 12 bases lying between them. CDR3 nucleotide sequence: TGTGCCAGTAGTATAAAGGGGTTTCGGAATGAGCAGTTCTTC. Translating it yields CASSIKGFRNEQFF.

This clonotype has a handful of counts. The chain joins TRBV25-1 to TRBJ2-2, with D possibly being TRBD1 (5 bases). The CDR3 runs 14 residues. Trimming pared 4 bases from V and 2 bases from J, leaving 8 bases between. Germline V gene data show CDR1 as MGHDK and CDR2 as SYGVNS. The DNA for the CDR3 is TGTGCCAGCAGTGTCGGACACAACACCGGGGAGCTGTTTTTT. It yields the protein CASSVGHNTGELFF.

This clonotype was detected only a few times. The rearrangement links TRBV28 to TRBJ2-5; D is perhaps TRBD1 (6 bases). Germline V CDR1 and CDR2: MDHEN, SYDVKM. This CDR3 has 15 amino acids. The V end lost 6 bases, the J end lost 2 bases, and 16 bases lay between the germline ends. CDR3 amino acids: CASRSHRELQETQYF. CDR3 DNA sequence: TGTGCCAGCAGATCTCACAGGGAATTGCAAGAGACCCAGTACTTC.

In its sample, this clonotype was seen many times. This chain connects TRBV28 to TRBJ2-3; D not resolved. CDR3 length: 13 amino acids. With 6 bases removed from V and 0 bases from J, the gap between germline ends came to 7 bases. Germline V gene data show CDR1 as MDHEN and CDR2 as SYDVKM. This CDR3 reads CASRHASTDTQYF. The CDR3 nucleotides are TGTGCCAGCAGGCATGCTAGCACAGATACGCAGTATTTT.

The rearrangement uses TRBV20-1 and TRBJ2-1; 9 bases map to TRBD1. CDR3 length: 16 residues. The germline gives CDR1 DFQATT, CDR2 SNEGSKA (reference sequence). Unmatched junction bases numbered 14, after V lost 4 bases and J lost 7 bases. The CDR3 sequence: CSAIYWVRDRVNEQFF. CDR3 DNA sequence: TGCAGTGCTATCTACTGGGTTCGGGACAGGGTAAATGAGCAGTTCTTC.

This clonotype was counted between two and nine times. The chain couples TRBV12-5 to TRBJ2-1, with 13 nucleotides matching TRBD2. The trim removed 7 bases at V and 7 bases at J, leaving 7 bases unmatched. The CDR3 has 15 residues. Germline V CDR1 and CDR2: LGHNT, FRNRAP. The CDR3 nucleotides read TGTGCTAGTGCCTCGACTAGCGGGGGGACAAATGAGCAGTTCTTC. This encodes CASASTSGGTNEQFF.

There are many counts of this clonotype. This chain uses TRBV4-3 with TRBJ1-2; D not resolved. CDR3 length equals 14 residues. Trimming took off 0 bases at V and 5 bases at J, with 10 bases between the two ends. Germline V gene sequence: CDR1 LGHNA, CDR2 YSLEER. The CDR3 DNA reads TGCGCCAGCAGCCAAGAGCGGGAACCTTATGGCTACACCTTC. Translation gives CASSQEREPYGYTF.

This clonotype was observed a handful of times. The chain has TRBV2 and TRBJ2-3; D is unresolved. Germline V gives CDR1 SNHLY, CDR2 FYNNEI. The CDR3 contains 13 residues. V lost 9 bases to trimming and J lost 5 bases, with 15 bases between them. The DNA for the CDR3 is TGTGCCAGGAAAAGGACCAGAAAAGATACGCAGTATTTT. The encoded protein is CARKRTRKDTQYF.

The chain employs TRBV12-3 or TRBV12-4 and TRBJ2-3; 9 nucleotides match TRBD2. This CDR3 contains 15 residues. Germline trimming cut 3 bases from V and 4 bases from J; bases unmatched to any gene: 5. The CDR3 sequence: CASSFGGGAPDTQYF. The CDR3 DNA sequence: TGTGCCAGCAGTTTTGGCGGGGGGGCCCCAGATACGCAGTATTTT.

The V gene is TRBV11-2, the J gene TRBJ1-4, with 9 positions matching TRBD1. The CDR3 totals 16 residues. J lost 4 bases, V lost 1 base, and 4 bases had no gene match. In germline, CDR1 is SGHAT, CDR2 FQNNGV. CDR3 in amino acids: CASSLALGQGNEKLFF. In DNA form, the CDR3 reads TGTGCCAGCAGCTTAGCTTTGGGACAGGGTAATGAAAAACTGTTTTTT.

This clonotype was observed a few times. V is TRBV12-3 or TRBV12-4 and J is TRBJ2-3, with TRBD1 as a possible D gene (6 bases). Trimming removed 3 bases at V and 8 bases at J, with 18 bases between. This CDR3 spans 15 amino acids. The CDR3 protein is CASSLIGVPRGTQYF. CDR3 DNA sequence: TGTGCCAGCAGTTTGATAGGTGTTCCCAGGGGTACGCAGTATTTT.

This clonotype has at least ten counts. The V call is TRBV10-3, the J call TRBJ2-7; TRBD1 matches at 8 bases. The J segment lost 0 bases and the V segment lost 5 bases, leaving 9 bases of the junction unmatched. The CDR3 spans 16 residues. Germline V gene lookup returns CDR1 ENHRY and CDR2 SYGVKD. The CDR3 reads CAISPIAQGASYEQYF. DNA for the CDR3: TGTGCCATCAGTCCAATCGCGCAGGGGGCCTCCTACGAGCAGTACTTC.

This clonotype was observed a few times. This chain connects TRBV5-1 to TRBJ2-1; 7 nucleotides align to TRBD1. CDR1 SGHRS and CDR2 YFSETQ come from the germline V gene. V was clipped by 4 bases and J by 4 bases; unmatched bases: 8. CDR3 length equals 15 residues. In DNA, the CDR3 is TGCGCCAGCAGCCTCGACAGGGCAGCTTACAATGAGCAGTTCTTC. As protein: CASSLDRAAYNEQFF. Filled out from reference TRBV5-1 and TRBJ2-1, the complete variable domain reads KAGVTQTPRYLIKTRGQQVTLSCSPISGHRSVSWYQQTPGQGLQFLFEYFSETQRNKGNFPGRFSGRQFSNSRSEMNVSTLELGDSALYLCASSLDRAAYNEQFFGPGTRLTVL.

This sequence joins TRBV20-1 and TRBJ2-1; TRBD2 matches at 8 bases. V shed 6 bases and J 0 bases; nucleotides not matched to a gene: 7. The V gene's germline CDR1 is DFQATT and CDR2 SNEGSKA (reference sequence). The CDR3 consists of 15 residues. CDR3 region: CSASGLVSSYNEQFF. The CDR3 DNA follows: TGCAGTGCCTCGGGACTAGTGAGCTCCTACAATGAGCAGTTCTTC.

This CDR3 reads CATTDSGSRGSYNEQFF. CDR3 DNA sequence: TGTGCCACAACTGATAGCGGGAGTAGGGGGTCCTACAATGAGCAGTTCTTC. The chain couples TRBV24-1 to TRBJ2-1, with 9 bases identical to TRBD2. Germline assignment: CDR1 KGHDR and CDR2 SFDVKD. CDR3 length: 17 residues. V shed 10 bases and J 1 base; nucleotides not matched to a gene: 13.

The rearrangement joins TRBV10-3 to TRBJ2-3, with D perhaps TRBD1 or TRBD2 (6 bases each). V was shortened by 10 bases and J by 4 bases, with 15 bases between the two germline ends. The CDR3 loop spans 13 amino acids. The germline V gene has CDR1 ENHRY and CDR2 SYGVKD. CDR3 DNA sequence: TGTGCCACCGGAGGGGGGCGGGCAGATACGCAGTATTTT. This sequence encodes CATGGGRADTQYF.